This T cell receptor (beta chain) derives from a study of cytomegalovirus exposure and HLA in healthy donors. V lost 6 bases and J 5 bases, leaving 11 bases between the germline ends. The CDR3 has 12 residues. Germline-derived CDR1 and CDR2 are KGHSH and LQKENI. Study-wide findings and caveats: Associated with cytomegalovirus, according to the listing, were about 160 TCR beta chains. TCR clusters originating in the first cohort tended to co-occur in the approximately 120 validation repertoires, according to a later analysis.

As for this clone: Its antigen is undetermined.

Repertoires were generated with immunoSEQ multiplex PCR, while TCRdb's copy carries only in-frame clones and drops some. The sample has 100,000 to 120,000 clones, 70% to 85% seen once; the top ten hold roughly 3%. The chain recombines TRBV18 with TRBJ2-7; D is unclear. The receptor's source is a young woman in good health and CMV-seronegative. The source material was PBMCs. CDR3 DNA sequence: TGTGCCAGCTCGCCGGATGCGGACGAGCAGTACTTC. Translating it yields CASSPDADEQYF. Together with reference TRBV18 and TRBJ2-7, the CDR3 gives the full variable domain: NAGVMQNPRHLVRRRGQEARLRCSPMKGHSHVYWYRQLPEEGLKFMVYLQKENIIDESGMPKERFSAEFPKEGPSILRIQQVVRGDSAAYFCASSPDADEQYFGPGTRLTVT.